The 3 T cell receptor beta chains below come from one sample, sequenced in a study of CD8+ T cells in alopecia areata. RNA extraction and reverse transcription yielded cDNA as sequencing template. Assay: immunoSEQ multiplex PCR; the TCRdb copy retains only in-frame clones and omits some. The table has tens of thousands of clones, approximately 59% seen once. CD4+ cells belonging to roughly 5 patients, who were in the biomarker study, were further sorted into CD25+CD127- cells. The sample taken for sequencing was CD4+ Tregs sorted from blood. The receptors shown here come from a human donor with alopecia areata.

This clone was counted a few times. This chain links TRBV4-1 with TRBJ2-7; a possible D gene is TRBD1 (6 bases). The V end was cut by 0 bases, the J end by 4 bases, with 16 bases between. The CDR3 is 16 residues long. The germline CDR1 and CDR2 sequences are MGHRA and YSYEKL. CDR3 nucleotide sequence: TGCGCCAGCAGCCAAGATCCCGGGACACTTGGATACGAGCAGTACTTC. It translates to CASSQDPGTLGYEQYF.

This clone showed up just a few times. The V call is TRBV6-4, the J call TRBJ2-3, with D uncertain. The V end was cut by 4 bases, the J end by 4 bases, with 15 bases between. From germline, CDR1 is MRHNA and CDR2 SNTAGT. The CDR3 runs to 15 residues. The chain's CDR3 is CASSATRAGADTQYF. DNA of the CDR3: TGTGCCAGCAGTGCCACACGCGCTGGGGCAGATACGCAGTATTTT.

The V gene is TRBV7-9, the J gene TRBJ2-7; D is ambiguous. CDR3 length: 14 residues. Trimming stripped 0 bases from V and 4 bases from J, with 10 bases between. Germline V gives CDR1 SEHNR, CDR2 FQNEAQ (reference sequence). DNA for the CDR3: TGTGCCAGCAGCTTAGCGCTGGGTCCTTACGAGCAGTACTTC. Amino acid sequence: CASSLALGPYEQYF.